This paragraph reports one TCR beta chain. This CDR3 comprises 15 residues. CDR1 and CDR2 from the germline V gene are KGHSH and LQKENI. Trimming at V came to 5 bases and at J to 8 bases, leaving 10 bases not matched to a gene. This entry comes from a study of blood T cell repertoires in COVID-19. Study-wide background: From T cells, B-cell-depleted T cells, or PBMCs came the material, which was cDNA or gDNA.

Some clones are missing from TCRdb's copy, which holds only in-frame ones; the method was immunoSEQ multiplex PCR. Of over 80,000 clones detected, around 93% appear once; the ten largest clones hold around 1.8%. V gene TRBV18 combines with J gene TRBJ1-4; 8 nucleotides agree with TRBD1. This TCR was sampled from a human donor with active COVID-19. The donor label of this sample is uncertain. The sequenced sample consisted of peripheral blood. The DNA of the CDR3 is TGTGCCAGCTCAGCATTCAGGACAGGGTACGAAAAACTGTTTTTT. It yields the protein CASSAFRTGYEKLFF.